The T cell receptor (beta chain) under discussion was sequenced for a study of blood T cell repertoires in COVID-19. Background on the study: Researchers got acute and convalescent COVID-19 samples from the United States, Italy and Spain.

Those who participated ranged in age from roughly 18 to 100 years and resided in about 24 US areas. Sequencing used immunoSEQ multiplex PCR; TCRdb keeps in-frame clones, though not all of them. Counted here are 200,000 or so clones, approximately 92% occurring once; the ten biggest clones make up more than 3%. The receptor's source is a woman aged 18-30 years in a cohort exposed to, infected with or recovered from COVID-19 (not recorded which). The material sequenced was PBMCs or T cells enriched from blood (not recorded which).

The CDR3 region is CASLVNTEAFF. The CDR3 DNA reads as TGTGCCAGTTTAGTGAACACTGAAGCTTTCTTT. This sequence joins TRBV12-3 or TRBV12-4 and TRBJ1-1; no definite D call. The germline V and J ends were trimmed by 9 bases and 0 bases, with 5 bases remaining between them. This CDR3 is 11 amino acids long.